These 12 T cell receptor beta chains were sequenced from one sample in a study of control samples from healthy donors and cancer patients. Assay: immunoSEQ multiplex PCR; the TCRdb copy retains only in-frame clones and omits some. The top ten hold under 20% of the sample, which has approximately 120,000 clones, about 89% seen once. What was sequenced was blood. These TCRs come from a woman in her forties or fifties in good health.

This chain links TRBV15 with TRBJ2-5, with D possibly matching TRBD2 (6 bases). The germline V gene has CDR1 LNHNV and CDR2 YYDKDF (reference sequence). This CDR3 is 14 amino acids long. The germline V and J ends were trimmed by 5 bases and 9 bases, with 19 bases remaining between them. CDR3 loop: CATSVGDVGEAQYF. CDR3 in DNA: TGTGCCACCAGCGTAGGGGATGTGGGGGAGGCCCAGTACTTC. Together with reference TRBV15 and TRBJ2-5, the CDR3 gives the full variable domain: DAMVIQNPRYQVTQFGKPVTLSCSQTLNHNVMYWYQQKSSQAPKLLFHYYDKDFNNEADTPDNFQSRRPNTSFCFLDIRSPGLGDTAMYLCATSVGDVGEAQYFGPGTRLLVL.

The V and J genes are TRBV5-6 and TRBJ2-1, with D tentatively TRBD2 (6 bases). The CDR3 is made up of 14 amino acids. Germline V gives CDR1 SGHDT, CDR2 YYEEEE. The V and J ends lost 9 bases and 0 bases respectively, with 13 bases between them. The CDR3 here is CATGEVSSYNEQFF. The CDR3 bases are TGTGCCACGGGAGAGGTTAGCTCCTACAATGAGCAGTTCTTC. Looking up the rest from reference TRBV5-6 and TRBJ2-1 gives the full variable domain: DAGVTQSPTHLIKTRGQQVTLRCSPKSGHDTVSWYQQALGQGPQFIFQYYEEEERQRGNFPDRFSGHQFPNYSSELNVNALLLGDSALYLCATGEVSSYNEQFFGPGTRLTVL.

The chain uses TRBV19 and TRBJ2-2, with 11 bases lining up with TRBD1. Germline CDR1 is LNHDA and CDR2 is SQIVND (reference sequence). The CDR3 sequence is 14 residues long. With 9 bases clipped from V and 6 bases from J, the junction kept 6 bases outside the gene matches. The CDR3 here is CASRPGQGAGELFF. As DNA, the CDR3 is TGTGCCAGCAGACCGGGACAGGGGGCCGGGGAGCTGTTTTTT.

The genes are TRBV7-9 and TRBJ2-1; D not certain. The V end was cut by 5 bases, the J end by 6 bases, with 23 bases between. CDR1 and CDR2 (germline): SEHNR, FQNEAQ (reference sequence). This CDR3 is 17 amino acids long. Here the CDR3 reads CASSQGLRMDLGNEQFF. The CDR3, as DNA: TGTGCCAGCAGCCAAGGCCTTCGAATGGACCTCGGCAATGAGCAGTTCTTC.

V is TRBV5-6 and J is TRBJ2-3, with D perhaps assigned TRBD1 or TRBD2 (5 bases each). V gave up 2 bases and J gave up 0 bases, with 7 bases separating them. This CDR3 region has 14 residues. Germline assignment: CDR1 SGHDT and CDR2 YYEEEE. The CDR3 loop reads CASSFGASTDTQYF. The CDR3 DNA follows: TGTGCCAGCAGCTTCGGGGCTAGCACAGATACGCAGTATTTT.

V usage is TRBV19 and J usage is TRBJ1-5, with a possible D match to TRBD1 (5 bases). The V gene's germline CDR1 is LNHDA and CDR2 SQIVND (reference sequence). CDR3 size: 15 residues. V lost 8 bases and J 0 bases, leaving 14 bases between the germline ends. CDR3 nucleotides: TGTGCCAGTTCCTCGGGGGATTATAGCAATCAGCCCCAGCATTTT. This gives the protein CASSSGDYSNQPQHF.

The chain uses TRBV18 and TRBJ2-7, with 7 positions matching TRBD1. CDR3 length: 13 amino acids. CDR1 KGHSH and CDR2 LQKENI come from the germline V gene. V gave up 6 bases and J gave up 4 bases; unmatched junction bases: 6. In nucleotides, the CDR3 is TGTGCCAGCTCGTCCCGGGACAGTTACGAGCAGTACGTC. Amino acid sequence: CASSSRDSYEQYV.

The chain employs TRBV6-6 and TRBJ2-1; D gene ambiguous. The CDR3 extends over 15 amino acids. CDR1 is MNHNY and CDR2 is SVGAGI in the germline V gene (reference sequence). V dropped 5 bases and J dropped 5 bases, with 16 bases sitting between them. Written as DNA, the CDR3 is TGTGCCAGCAGTAGCTACAGTGGAAGGGACAATGAGCAGTTCTTC. This encodes CASSSYSGRDNEQFF.

The rearrangement joins TRBV12-3 or TRBV12-4 to TRBJ2-3; D gene ambiguous. CDR3 length: 12 residues. V gave up 3 bases and J gave up 6 bases, with 7 bases separating them. The CDR3 reads CASSFSRDTQYF. CDR3 bases: TGTGCCAGCAGTTTTAGCAGGGATACGCAGTATTTT.

V and J are TRBV6-5 and TRBJ1-5; D is unclear. Trimming removed 0 bases from V and 6 bases from J, with 12 bases in between. There are 15 residues in the CDR3. CDR1 and CDR2 (germline): MNHEY, SVGAGI. Written as DNA, the CDR3 is TGTGCCAGCAGTTACTCTCGACGGGTCGGTCAGCCCCAGCATTTT. It codes for CASSYSRRVGQPQHF.

The table lists this clone with a few counts. The CDR3 here is CASSPGAGGYEQYF. The CDR3 bases are TGTGCCAGCTCACCAGGAGCAGGGGGGTACGAGCAGTACTTC. The chain joins TRBV18 to TRBJ2-7; D perhaps matches TRBD1 (7 bases). V lost 2 bases and J lost 4, with 12 bases in between. The germline CDR1 and CDR2 sequences are KGHSH and LQKENI. The length of the CDR3 is 14 residues.

The V gene is TRBV5-8, the J gene TRBJ1-2; D not resolved. V dropped 2 bases and J dropped 5 bases, with 7 bases sitting between them. The germline gives CDR1 SGHTS, CDR2 YDEGEE. The CDR3 has 12 residues. The CDR3 is CASSFDTYGYTF. CDR3 bases: TGTGCCAGCAGCTTTGATACGTATGGCTACACCTTC.